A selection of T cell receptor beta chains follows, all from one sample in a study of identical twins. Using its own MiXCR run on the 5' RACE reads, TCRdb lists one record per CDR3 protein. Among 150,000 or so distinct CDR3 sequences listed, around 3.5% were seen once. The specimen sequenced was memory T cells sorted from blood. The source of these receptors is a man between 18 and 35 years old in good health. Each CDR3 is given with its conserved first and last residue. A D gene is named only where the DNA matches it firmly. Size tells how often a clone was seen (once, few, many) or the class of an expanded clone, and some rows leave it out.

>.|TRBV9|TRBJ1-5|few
CASSADSNNQPQHF
TGTGCCAGCAGCGCGGACAGCAATAATCAGCCCCAGCATTTT
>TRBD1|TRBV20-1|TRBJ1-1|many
CSANPGQIEAFF
TGCAGTGCAAACCCGGGACAGATTGAAGCTTTCTTT
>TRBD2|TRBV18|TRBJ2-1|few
CASSPPIAGAYEQFF
TGTGCCAGCTCACCACCGATAGCGGGAGCTTATGAGCAGTTCTTC
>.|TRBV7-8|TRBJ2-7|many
CASSLRRDFSSYEQYF
TGTGCCAGCAGCTTACGCAGGGACTTTAGCTCCTACGAGCAGTACTTC
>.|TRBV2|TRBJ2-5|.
CASSEGQEVFQETQYF
TGTGCCAGCAGTGAGGGCCAGGAAGTATTCCAAGAGACCCAGTACTTC
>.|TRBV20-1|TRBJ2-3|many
CSARSGTEVDTQYF
TGCAGTGCCCGAAGCGGAACCGAGGTAGATACGCAGTATTTT
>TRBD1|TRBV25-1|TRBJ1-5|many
CASSGPFGTVRNQPQHF
TGTGCCAGCAGTGGCCCATTTGGGACAGTGAGGAATCAGCCCCAGCATTTT
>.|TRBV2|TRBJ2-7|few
CATPKNSGSYEQYF
TGTGCCACCCCCAAAAACTCTGGGTCCTACGAGCAGTACTTC
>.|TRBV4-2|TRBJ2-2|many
CASSQSSVRDPEGELFF
TGTGCCAGCAGCCAATCGTCAGTCCGGGACCCTGAGGGGGAGCTGTTTTTT
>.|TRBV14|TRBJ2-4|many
CASSQMTGIGIQYF
TGTGCCAGCAGCCAAATGACTGGCATAGGAATTCAGTACTTC
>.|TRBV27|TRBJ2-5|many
CASSTLGRVQETQYF
TGTGCCAGCAGTACTCTAGGTCGGGTGCAAGAGACCCAGTACTTC
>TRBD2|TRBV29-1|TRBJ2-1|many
CSVVSGTGHAQFF
TGCAGCGTTGTTAGCGGGACGGGGCATGCGCAGTTCTTC
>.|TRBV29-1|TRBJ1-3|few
CSVDDSGNTIYF
TGCAGCGTTGATGACTCTGGAAACACCATATATTTT
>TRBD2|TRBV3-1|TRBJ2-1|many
CASSQVEREGYNEQFF
TGTGCCAGCAGCCAAGTTGAGCGGGAGGGTTACAATGAGCAGTTCTTC
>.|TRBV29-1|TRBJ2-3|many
CSVGRSGTDTQYF
TGCAGCGTTGGGAGAAGCGGCACAGATACGCAGTATTTT
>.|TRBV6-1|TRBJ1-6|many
CASRGSMDNSPLHF
TGTGCCAGCCGGGGGAGTATGGATAATTCACCCCTCCACTTT
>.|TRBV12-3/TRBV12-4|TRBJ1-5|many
CASSNSGGASNQPQHF
TGTGCCAGCTCAAACTCCGGGGGTGCGAGCAATCAGCCCCAGCATTTT
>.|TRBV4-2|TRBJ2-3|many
CASSQSGITDTQYF
TGTGCCAGCAGCCAGTCGGGTATCACAGATACGCAGTATTTT
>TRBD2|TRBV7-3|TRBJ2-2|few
CASSLRPTSGSPGELFF
TGTGCCAGCAGCTTACGCCCGACTAGCGGGAGCCCCGGGGAGCTGTTTTTT
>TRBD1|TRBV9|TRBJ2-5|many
CASTSDRGVGETQYF
TGTGCCAGCACCTCGGACAGGGGGGTGGGAGAGACCCAGTACTTC
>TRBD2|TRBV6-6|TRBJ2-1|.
CASSPGTRAEQFF
TGTGCCAGCAGCCCCGGGACTAGAGCTGAGCAGTTCTTC
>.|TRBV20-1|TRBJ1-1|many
CSARRGQPNTEAFF
TGCAGTGCTAGACGGGGACAACCGAACACTGAAGCTTTCTTT
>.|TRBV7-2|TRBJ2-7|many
CASSDRATLGYEQYF
TGTGCCAGCAGCGACCGGGCCACACTGGGGTACGAGCAGTACTTC
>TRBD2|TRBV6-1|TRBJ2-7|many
CASSPGLVSGEQYF
TGTGCCAGCAGCCCCGGACTAGTTTCGGGAGAGCAGTACTTC
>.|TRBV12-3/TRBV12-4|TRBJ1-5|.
CASSRSGQPQHF
TGTGCCAGCAGTCGTTCGGGACAGCCCCAGCATTTT
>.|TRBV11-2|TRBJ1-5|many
CASSLPDSPSRGNQPQHF
TGTGCCAGCAGCCTCCCAGACAGCCCTAGTCGGGGCAATCAGCCCCAGCATTTT
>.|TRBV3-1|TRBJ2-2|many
CASSQVPANTGELFF
TGTGCCAGCAGCCAAGTTCCAGCGAACACCGGGGAGCTGTTTTTT
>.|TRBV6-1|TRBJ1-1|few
CASSGQMNTEAFF
TGTGCCAGCAGTGGACAGATGAACACTGAAGCTTTCTTT
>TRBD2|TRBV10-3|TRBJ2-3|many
CAISEPHGLAGADTQYF
TGTGCCATCAGTGAGCCCCATGGACTAGCGGGAGCGGATACGCAGTATTTT
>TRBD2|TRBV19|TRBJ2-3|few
CASTWTSGTDTQYF
TGTGCCAGCACCTGGACTAGCGGGACAGATACGCAGTATTTT
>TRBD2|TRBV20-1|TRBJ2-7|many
CSADRAGEQYF
TGCAGTGCAGATAGAGCGGGGGAGCAGTACTTC
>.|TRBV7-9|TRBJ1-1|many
CASKKYIAEAFF
TGTGCCAGCAAAAAATACATCGCTGAAGCTTTCTTT